What follows are 25 T cell receptor beta chains derived from one specimen sequenced in a study of blood T cell repertoires in COVID-19. This table comes from immunoSEQ multiplex PCR, and its TCRdb copy is limited to in-frame clones, with some not included. The sample yields about 220,000 clones, over 65% seen once. Material for sequencing was PBMCs or T cells enriched from blood (not recorded which). All receptors come from a woman aged 55-75 years who had recovered from COVID-19.

This clone has only one observation. The V and J genes are TRBV27 and TRBJ2-1; D unresolved. The CDR3 sequence is 13 residues long. Deletions cut 4 bases from V and 9 bases from J, with 13 bases between. Germline CDR1 reads MNHEY; CDR2 reads SMNVEV (reference sequence). CDR3 in DNA: TGTGCCAGCAGTTCAGTTTACGGAGCTGAGCAGTTCTTC. Its protein product is CASSSVYGAEQFF.

The rearrangement links TRBV11-2 to TRBJ2-2; 11 nucleotides match TRBD2. The V gene end was trimmed by 3 bases and the J gene end by 3 bases; junction bases not matched to a gene: 6. This CDR3 is 17 amino acids long. Germline V gives CDR1 SGHAT, CDR2 FQNNGV. DNA of the CDR3: TGTGCCAGCAGCTTTACTAGCGGGAGTCTGGACACCGGGGAGCTGTTTTTT. Protein sequence: CASSFTSGSLDTGELFF.

The gene calls are TRBV12-5 and TRBJ2-5; D not resolved. Trimming pared 1 base from V and 2 bases from J, leaving 8 bases between. CDR3 size: 14 residues. Germline CDR1 reads LGHNT; CDR2 reads FRNRAP. The chain's CDR3 is CASGLGLFQETQYF. CDR3 nucleotide sequence: TGTGCTAGTGGTTTGGGACTTTTTCAAGAGACCCAGTACTTC.

CDR3 in DNA: TGTGCCAGCAGTTTAGATGGGAGCTATGGCTACACCTTC. This translates into CASSLDGSYGYTF. The V call is TRBV12-3 or TRBV12-4, the J call TRBJ1-2; D gene uncertain. V was clipped by 1 base and J by 4 bases, with 7 bases between them. The CDR3 runs to 13 residues.

This chain joins TRBV7-8 and TRBJ1-4; TRBD1 matches 8 bases. J gave up 8 bases and V 4 bases, and 9 bases lay outside the gene matches. Germline assignment: CDR1 SGHVS and CDR2 FQNEAQ. The CDR3 has 15 amino acids. The DNA of the CDR3 is TGTGCCAGCAGCTCAGACAGGGGTCAGGGAGAAAAACTGTTTTTT. Translated: CASSSDRGQGEKLFF.

This clone showed up many times. Different DNA sequences within this sample yield the same CDR3. The chain couples TRBV7-2 to TRBJ1-1, with a tentative D call TRBD1 (6 bases). CDR1 and CDR2 (germline): SGHTA, FQGNSA. The CDR3 covers 14 residues. With 1 base removed from V and 1 base from J, the gap between germline ends came to 7 bases. The CDR3 spells CASSLGRGNTEAFF. The CDR3 DNA reads as TGTGCCAGCAGCTTAGGCAGGGGGAACACTGAAGCTTTCTTT.

This clone has just a few counts. V usage is TRBV29-1 and J usage is TRBJ1-3, with 7 bases fitting TRBD1. The CDR3 extends over 14 amino acids. V dropped 6 bases and J dropped 3; count of bases not matched to a gene: 8. Germline lookup yields CDR1 SQVTM and CDR2 ANQGSEA. The CDR3 loop is CSVRQGAGGNTIYF. CDR3 sequence (DNA): TGCAGCGTCCGACAGGGTGCGGGTGGAAACACCATATATTTT.

The rearrangement joins TRBV18 to TRBJ2-1; no clear D gene. Germline values: CDR1 KGHSH, CDR2 LQKENI. Between the trimmed V and J ends, which lost 3 bases and 8 bases, there was a span of 17 bases. The CDR3 covers 15 residues. CDR3 in amino acids: CASSPQVTFTYEQFF. CDR3 bases: TGTGCCAGCTCACCGCAGGTCACATTTACATATGAGCAGTTCTTC.

J is TRBJ2-2 and V is TRBV19; 9 bases agree with TRBD1. The CDR3 spans 16 residues. Germline-derived CDR1 and CDR2 are LNHDA and SQIVND (reference sequence). V was pared by 4 bases and J by 8 bases, with 11 bases of the junction left unmatched. CDR3 nucleotides: TGTGCCAGTAGTACTCCCGGGACAGGGATTACGGGGGAGCTGTTTTTT. Its translation: CASSTPGTGITGELFF.

V gene TRBV12-5 combines with J gene TRBJ2-1; 7 nucleotides line up with TRBD2. V gave up 5 bases and J gave up 7 bases; unmatched junction bases: 8. CDR3 length: 14 amino acids. Per germline, CDR1 LGHNT and CDR2 FRNRAP. Here the CDR3 DNA reads TGTGCTAGTGGTCCTAGCGGAGTGGGGAATGAGCAGTTCTTC. Its protein is CASGPSGVGNEQFF.

This rearrangement joins TRBV5-5 to TRBJ1-5, with a weak D call TRBD1 (5 bases). The CDR3 contains 15 residues. Germline V CDR1 and CDR2: SGHKS, YYEKEE (reference sequence). The V end lost 0 bases, the J end lost 2 bases, and 9 bases lay between the germline ends. The CDR3 DNA is TGTGCCAGCAGCTTGGAGGGGAATGGCAATCAGCCCCAGCATTTT. Residues: CASSLEGNGNQPQHF.

This clone was detected only once. The rearrangement links TRBV21-1 to TRBJ1-5. TRBV21-1 is a pseudogene locus. The CDR3 extends over 15 amino acids. As DNA, the CDR3 is TGTGCCAGCAGCGGACCCTGGAGGAACAATCAGCCCCAGCATTTT. This translates into CASSGPWRNNQPQHF.

This clone was seen a single time. The gene calls are TRBV25-1 and TRBJ1-2; no firm D call. CDR1 MGHDK and CDR2 SYGVNS come from the germline V gene. The CDR3 contains 13 residues. The germline V and J ends were trimmed by 3 bases and 1 base, with 6 bases remaining between them. As DNA, the CDR3 is TGTGCCAGCAGTGACCCACTTAACTATGGCTACACCTTC. Translation gives CASSDPLNYGYTF.

This clone was seen a handful of times. V gene TRBV7-9 combines with J gene TRBJ2-1; D is possibly TRBD2 (5 bases). The CDR3 spans 13 residues. Trimming took 7 bases from V and 8 from J, leaving 15 bases between them. Germline CDR1 SEHNR, CDR2 FQNEAQ (reference sequence). As DNA, the CDR3 is TGTGCCAGCAACAATCCGCCGGACTATGAGCAGTTCTTC. Its translation: CASNNPPDYEQFF.

The table lists this clone with a count of one. V and J are TRBV6-5 and TRBJ2-3, with 8 bases that match TRBD1. The CDR3 extends over 14 amino acids. Per the germline V gene, CDR1 is MNHEY and CDR2 is SVGAGI. The V segment lost 6 bases and the J segment 4 bases; nucleotides outside the gene matches: 6. CDR3 sequence (DNA): TGTGCCAGCAGGCGAGGACAGGGAGCAGATACGCAGTATTTT. The encoded protein is CASRRGQGADTQYF.

The J gene is TRBJ2-7, the V gene TRBV9, with D possibly TRBD2 on 6 matching bases. From germline, CDR1 is SGDLS and CDR2 YYNGEE. Between the trimmed V and J ends, which lost 6 bases and 8 bases, there was a span of 27 bases. This CDR3 comprises 16 residues. The CDR3 DNA reads as TGTGCCAGCACCAGAGATCTGGGACTCAACTTTGAAAAGCAGTACTTC. This encodes CASTRDLGLNFEKQYF.

The chain is built from TRBV5-1 and TRBJ1-1; the D is unclear. Germline assignment: CDR1 SGHRS and CDR2 YFSETQ. V gave up 2 bases and J gave up 1 base, with 9 bases separating them. There are 14 residues in the CDR3. CDR3 sequence (DNA): TGCGCCAGCAGCTTCCAGCCAGGGAACACTGAAGCTTTCTTT. Translation: CASSFQPGNTEAFF.

This clone has a single count. The V call is TRBV19, the J call TRBJ2-5; 8 nucleotides align to TRBD1. CDR1 is LNHDA, CDR2 SQIVND, per germline (reference sequence). CDR3 length: 14 amino acids. Trimming took 4 bases from V and 4 from J; bases not matched to a gene: 5. The CDR3 is CASSSQGAGETQYF. DNA for the CDR3: TGTGCCAGTAGTAGCCAGGGGGCCGGAGAGACCCAGTACTTC.

The chain links TRBV5-1 to TRBJ2-2; TRBD1 might be the D (5 bases). CDR3 length: 15 residues. Looked up from germline, CDR1 is SGHRS and CDR2 is YFSETQ. Trimming took off 4 bases at V and 6 bases at J, with 16 bases between the two ends. The chain's CDR3 is CASSRQQGSPGELFF. CDR3 nucleotides: TGCGCCAGCAGCAGGCAGCAGGGATCGCCCGGGGAGCTGTTTTTT.

This clone came up once. The CDR3 nucleotides are TGTGCCAGCAGCGGGGGCCCCGGGACGGACTATGGCTACACCTTC. Its translation: CASSGGPGTDYGYTF. J is TRBJ1-2 and V is TRBV5-6; the D gene is possibly TRBD1 (6 bases). Per germline, CDR1 SGHDT and CDR2 YYEEEE. V lost 4 bases to trimming and J lost 3 bases, with 16 bases between them. The CDR3 extends over 15 amino acids.

The chain is built from TRBV14 and TRBJ1-3, with a possible D match to TRBD1 (6 bases). Trimming shortened V by 4 bases and J by 6 bases, and 10 bases separated the two germline ends. Germline-derived CDR1 and CDR2 are SGHDN and FVKESK. There are 13 residues in the CDR3. CDR3 bases: TGTGCCAGCAGCCGGGACACTGAAAACACCATATATTTT. This encodes CASSRDTENTIYF. Together with reference TRBV14 and TRBJ1-3, the CDR3 gives the full variable domain: EAGVTQFPSHSVIEKGQTVTLRCDPISGHDNLYWYRRVMGKEIKFLLHFVKESKQDESGMPNNRFLAERTGGTYSTLKVQPAELEDSGVYFCASSRDTENTIYFGEGSWLTVV.

This clone was detected only a few times. This chain joins TRBV18 and TRBJ1-3, with D unresolved. This CDR3 has 15 residues. The V end lost 1 base, the J end lost 8 bases, and 15 bases lay between the germline ends. Germline lookup yields CDR1 KGHSH and CDR2 LQKENI. As DNA, the CDR3 is TGTGCCAGCTCACCACGGGTCGCGGACTACGACACCATATATTTT. This encodes CASSPRVADYDTIYF.

The V gene is TRBV7-2, the J gene TRBJ1-2, with TRBD1 as a possible D gene (6 bases). The CDR3 is made up of 15 amino acids. V dropped 5 bases and J dropped 2 bases, with 15 bases sitting between them. Germline CDR1 and CDR2: SGHTA and FQGNSA. This CDR3 is CASSRTVNLNYGYTF. The CDR3 bases are TGTGCCAGCAGCCGGACAGTAAATCTCAACTATGGCTACACCTTC.

This chain connects TRBV5-4 to TRBJ2-3; D remains ambiguous. The CDR3 has 12 amino acids. Germline lookup yields CDR1 SGHNT and CDR2 YYREEE (reference sequence). V was cut by 2 bases and J by 4 bases, with 5 bases left in between. The CDR3 DNA reads TGTGCCAGCAGCTTTGACTCAGATACGCAGTATTTT. This gives the protein CASSFDSDTQYF.

This clone was seen only once. The CDR3 nucleotides read TGTGCCATCGCCGGCGGGCCCTCCTACAATGAGCAGTTCTTC. Its translation is CAIAGGPSYNEQFF. This chain uses TRBV10-3 with TRBJ2-1; D may be TRBD2 (5 bases). Germline V CDR1 and CDR2: ENHRY, SYGVKD. Trimming stripped 8 bases from V and 0 bases from J, with 11 bases between. The CDR3 extends over 14 amino acids.